The present TCR beta chain was sequenced within a study of patients and donors after allogeneic stem cell transplantation. Between the trimmed V and J ends, which lost 5 bases and 3 bases, there was a span of 7 bases. This CDR3 region has 12 residues. In germline, CDR1 is ENHRY, CDR2 SYGVKD. TCRdb called the RT-PCR reads again in MiXCR, with one record for every CDR3 protein. In the table there are approximately 170,000 distinct CDR3 sequences, about 24% of which are singletons. The clonotype was recovered from a human donor who was either an allogeneic HSCT recipient or a stem cell or donor lymphocyte infusion donor (not recorded which). It is not recorded whose cells these are; they may come from a transplant donor. The gene calls are TRBV10-3 and TRBJ1-1; D is unclear. The sample comprised blood, either unsorted or a sorted T cell fraction (not recorded which). CDR3 region: CAISRDDTEAFF. The CDR3 region has the DNA TGTGCCATCAGTCGAGACGACACTGAAGCTTTCTTT.